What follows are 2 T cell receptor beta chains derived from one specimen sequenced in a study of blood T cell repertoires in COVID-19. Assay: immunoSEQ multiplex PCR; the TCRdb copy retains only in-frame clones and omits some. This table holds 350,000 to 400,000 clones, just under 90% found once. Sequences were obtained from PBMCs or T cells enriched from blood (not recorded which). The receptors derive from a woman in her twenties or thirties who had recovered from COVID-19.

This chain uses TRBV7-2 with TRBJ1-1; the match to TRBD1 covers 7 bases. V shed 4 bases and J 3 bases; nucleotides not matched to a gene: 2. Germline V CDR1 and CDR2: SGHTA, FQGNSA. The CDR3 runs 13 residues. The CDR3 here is CASSSQGDTEAFF. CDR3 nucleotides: TGTGCCAGCAGCTCCCAGGGGGACACTGAAGCTTTCTTT. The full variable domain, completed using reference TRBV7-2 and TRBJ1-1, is GAGVSQSPSNKVTEKGKDVELRCDPISGHTALYWYRQSLGQGLEFLIYFQGNSAPDKSGLPSDRFSAERTGGSVSTLTIQRTQQEDSAVYLCASSSQGDTEAFFGQGTRLTVV.

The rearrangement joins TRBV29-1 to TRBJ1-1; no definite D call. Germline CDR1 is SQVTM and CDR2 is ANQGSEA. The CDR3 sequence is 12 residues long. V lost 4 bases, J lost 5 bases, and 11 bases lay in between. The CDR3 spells CSVVEGGTEAFF. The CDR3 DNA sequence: TGCAGCGTTGTTGAGGGAGGGACTGAAGCTTTCTTT.